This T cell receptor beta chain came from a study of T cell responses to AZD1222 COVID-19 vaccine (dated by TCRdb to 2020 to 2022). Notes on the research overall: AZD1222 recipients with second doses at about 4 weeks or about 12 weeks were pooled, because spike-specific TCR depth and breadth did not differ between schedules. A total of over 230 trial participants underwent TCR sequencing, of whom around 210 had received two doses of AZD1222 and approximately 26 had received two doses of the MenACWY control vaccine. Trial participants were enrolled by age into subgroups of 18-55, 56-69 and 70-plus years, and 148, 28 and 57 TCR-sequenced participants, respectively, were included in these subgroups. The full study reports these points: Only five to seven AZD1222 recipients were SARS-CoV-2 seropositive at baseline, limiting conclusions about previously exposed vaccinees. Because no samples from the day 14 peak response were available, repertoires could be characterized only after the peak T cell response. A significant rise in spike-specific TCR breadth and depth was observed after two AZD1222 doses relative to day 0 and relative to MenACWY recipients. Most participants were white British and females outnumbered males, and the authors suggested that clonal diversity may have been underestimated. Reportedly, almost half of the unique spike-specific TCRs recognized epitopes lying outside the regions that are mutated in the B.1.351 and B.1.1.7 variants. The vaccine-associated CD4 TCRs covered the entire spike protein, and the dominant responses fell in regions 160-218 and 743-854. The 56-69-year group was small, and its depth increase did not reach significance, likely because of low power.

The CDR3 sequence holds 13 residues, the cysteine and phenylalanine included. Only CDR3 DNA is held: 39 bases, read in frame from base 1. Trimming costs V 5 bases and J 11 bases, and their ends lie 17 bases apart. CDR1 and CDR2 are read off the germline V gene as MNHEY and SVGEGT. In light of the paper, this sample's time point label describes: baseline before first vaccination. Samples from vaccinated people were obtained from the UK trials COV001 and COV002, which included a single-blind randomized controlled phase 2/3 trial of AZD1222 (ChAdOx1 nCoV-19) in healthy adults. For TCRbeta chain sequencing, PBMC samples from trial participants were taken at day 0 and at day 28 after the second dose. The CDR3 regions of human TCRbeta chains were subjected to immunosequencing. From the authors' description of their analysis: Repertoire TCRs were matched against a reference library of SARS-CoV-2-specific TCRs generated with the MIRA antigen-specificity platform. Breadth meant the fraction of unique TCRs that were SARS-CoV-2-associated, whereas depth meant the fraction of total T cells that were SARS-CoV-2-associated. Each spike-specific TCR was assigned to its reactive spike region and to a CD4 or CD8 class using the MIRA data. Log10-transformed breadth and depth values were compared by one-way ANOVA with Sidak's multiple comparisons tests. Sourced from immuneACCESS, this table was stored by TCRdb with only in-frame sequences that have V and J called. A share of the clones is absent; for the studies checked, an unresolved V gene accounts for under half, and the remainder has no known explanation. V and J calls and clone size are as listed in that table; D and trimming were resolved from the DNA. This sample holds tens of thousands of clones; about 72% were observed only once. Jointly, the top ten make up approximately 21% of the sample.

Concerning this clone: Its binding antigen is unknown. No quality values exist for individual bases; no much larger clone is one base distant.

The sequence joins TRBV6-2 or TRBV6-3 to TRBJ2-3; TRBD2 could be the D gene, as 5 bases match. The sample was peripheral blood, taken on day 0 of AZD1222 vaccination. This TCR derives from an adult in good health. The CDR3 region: CASSGTGITRQYF. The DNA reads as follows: TGTGCCAGCAGTGGCACCGGGATTACGAGGCAGTATTTT.